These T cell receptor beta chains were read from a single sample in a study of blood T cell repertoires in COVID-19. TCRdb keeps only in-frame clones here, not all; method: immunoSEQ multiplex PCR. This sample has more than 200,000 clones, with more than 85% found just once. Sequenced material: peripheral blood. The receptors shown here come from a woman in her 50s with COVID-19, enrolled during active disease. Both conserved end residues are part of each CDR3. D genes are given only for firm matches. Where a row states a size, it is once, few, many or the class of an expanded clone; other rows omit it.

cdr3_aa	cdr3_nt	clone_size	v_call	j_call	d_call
CASSYGTNHMRTDTQYF	TGTGCCAGCAGTTACGGTACTAATCATATGCGCACAGATACGCAGTATTTT	NA	TRBV6-2/TRBV6-3	TRBJ2-3	NA
CASSAGLASGTDTQYF	TGTGCCAGTAGTGCCGGACTAGCTTCAGGCACAGATACGCAGTATTTT	once	TRBV19	TRBJ2-3	TRBD2
CASSSYTYDRGNYNEQFF	TGTGCCAGCAGTTCCTACACATACGACAGGGGGAACTACAATGAGCAGTTCTTC	NA	TRBV27	TRBJ2-1	TRBD1
CASSLAGRVDEKLFF	TGCGCCAGCAGCTTGGCCGGCAGGGTCGACGAAAAACTGTTTTTT	NA	TRBV5-1	TRBJ1-4	NA
CAISESVQGVPYGYTF	TGTGCCATCAGTGAGTCGGTACAGGGAGTACCCTATGGCTACACCTTC	NA	TRBV10-3	TRBJ1-2	NA
CASNHLTWGAEAGELFF	TGTGCCAGTAACCATCTCACGTGGGGCGCCGAGGCCGGGGAGCTGTTTTTT	NA	TRBV19	TRBJ2-2	NA
CAISEIGQGSTEAFF	TGTGCCATCAGTGAGATCGGCCAGGGCAGTACTGAAGCTTTCTTT	once	TRBV10-3	TRBJ1-1	NA
CAISELGDTEAFF	TGTGCCATCAGTGAGTTAGGGGACACTGAAGCTTTCTTT	NA	TRBV10-3	TRBJ1-1	NA
CASRFRGDNTEAFF	TGTGCCAGCAGATTCAGGGGGGATAACACTGAAGCTTTCTTT	NA	TRBV6-5	TRBJ1-1	TRBD1
CASSLGTGTGGRDTQYF	TGTGCCAGTAGTCTAGGAACCGGGACAGGGGGCAGGGATACGCAGTATTTT	NA	TRBV19	TRBJ2-3	TRBD1
CASSDLTGLGNTEAFF	TGTGCCAGCAGCGACCTAACAGGGCTGGGCAACACTGAAGCTTTCTTT	NA	TRBV21-1	TRBJ1-1	NA
CASTSNQGWEQYF	TGTGCCAGCACTTCTAATCAGGGGTGGGAGCAGTACTTC	NA	TRBV27	TRBJ2-7	NA
CASSLSHRAVYEQYF	TGTGCCAGCAGCTTGTCCCACAGGGCGGTGTACGAGCAGTACTTC	NA	TRBV5-4	TRBJ2-7	NA
CASSPGGQGGNSPLHF	TGTGCCAGCAGCCCTGGAGGACAGGGGGGAAATTCACCCCTCCACTTT	NA	TRBV7-8	TRBJ1-6	TRBD1
CASSLGQMGGYTF	TGTGCCAGCAGCCTGGGACAGATGGGTGGCTACACCTTC	NA	TRBV3-1/TRBV3-2	TRBJ1-2	TRBD1
CASSESDRRTEAFF	TGTGCCAGCAGTGAATCGGACAGGCGCACTGAAGCTTTCTTT	NA	TRBV25-1	TRBJ1-1	TRBD1
CASSLRTGGLVNEKLFF	TGTGCCAGCAGCCTTCGGACAGGGGGGTTAGTGAATGAAAAACTGTTTTTT	few	TRBV14	TRBJ1-4	TRBD1
CASSLGDRGNQPQHF	TGCGCCAGCAGCTTGGGTGACAGGGGAAATCAGCCCCAGCATTTT	NA	TRBV5-1	TRBJ1-5	TRBD1
CASSVGGPPDGYTF	TGTGCCAGCAGCGTAGGAGGCCCTCCGGATGGCTACACCTTC	NA	TRBV9	TRBJ1-2	NA
CANRDRSTDTQYF	TGTGCCAACCGGGACAGGAGCACAGATACGCAGTATTTT	NA	TRBV21-1	TRBJ2-3	NA
CASSLPGNEQFF	TGTGCCAGCAGTTTACCGGGCAATGAGCAGTTCTTC	NA	TRBV27	TRBJ2-1	NA
CASSWGQGNTGELFF	TGTGCCAGCAGCTGGGGACAGGGAAACACCGGGGAGCTGTTTTTT	NA	TRBV5-8	TRBJ2-2	TRBD1